These 14 T cell receptor beta chains were sequenced from one sample in a study of response to subunit inactivated influenza vaccine. TCRdb passed the RT-PCR reads through MiXCR, listing each CDR3 protein once. The sample lists about 780,000 distinct CDR3 sequences; about a fifth were seen once. The material sequenced was PBMCs from blood, taken more than 4 days after vaccination. These receptors originate from a man aged 50 to 59 who received an inactivated influenza vaccine.

The chain couples TRBV25-1 to TRBJ2-7; 7 positions agree with TRBD1. V lost 6 bases to trimming and J lost 4 bases; unmatched junction nucleotides: 12. The CDR3 covers 15 residues. Germline values: CDR1 MGHDK, CDR2 SYGVNS. The CDR3 sequence: CASRKDEGARYEQYF. CDR3 nucleotides: TGTGCCAGCAGGAAGGACGAGGGGGCTCGGTACGAGCAGTACTTC.

The chain links TRBV7-9 to TRBJ2-1; 15 bases map to TRBD2. Losses at the gene ends were 6 bases for V and 9 bases for J; bases not matched to a gene: 12. The CDR3 is 17 residues long. Per germline, CDR1 SEHNR and CDR2 FQNEAQ (reference sequence). CDR3 sequence (DNA): TGTGCCAGCAGTCCTCCCGCCGGGACTAGCGGGAGGTTTGAGCAGTTCTTC. As protein: CASSPPAGTSGRFEQFF. Using reference TRBV7-9 and TRBJ2-1 for the parts outside the CDR3, the full variable domain is DTGVSQNPRHKITKRGQNVTFRCDPISEHNRLYWYRQTLGQGPEFLTYFQNEAQLEKSRLLSDRFSAERPKGSFSTLEIQRTEQGDSAMYLCASSPPAGTSGRFEQFFGPGTRLTVL.

The table lists this clonotype with a few counts. The V and J genes are TRBV20-1 and TRBJ1-4; D call uncertain. The germline V gene encodes CDR1 DFQATT and CDR2 SNEGSKA (reference sequence). V was pared by 5 bases and J by 0 bases, with 13 bases between. This CDR3 comprises 15 residues. The CDR3 DNA sequence: TGCAGTGCTGGGGATGGGGTTGCAACTAATGAAAAACTGTTTTTT. Translation gives CSAGDGVATNEKLFF.

The CDR3, as DNA: TGTGCCAGCAGCAGGGGACAGGGGTTTTCTGGGGCCAACGTCCTGACTTTC. This gives the protein CASSRGQGFSGANVLTF. The chain employs TRBV5-6 and TRBJ2-6, with 10 bases lining up with TRBD1. Germline trimming cut 4 bases from V and 1 base from J; bases unmatched to any gene: 5. Germline V lookup: CDR1 SGHDT, CDR2 YYEEEE. The CDR3 spans 17 residues.

A remark on this clonotype: Given a much more abundant clone one base away, this may be a read error. This chain connects TRBV20-1 to TRBJ2-1; unclear D gene. Germline CDR1 is DFQATT and CDR2 is SNEGSKA (reference sequence). The V end lost 5 bases, the J end lost 5 bases, and 7 bases lay between the germline ends. The CDR3 has 11 amino acids. The CDR3: CSAAQDNEQFF. In DNA form, the CDR3 reads TGCAGTGCTGCTCAGGACAATGAGCAGTTCTTC.

The chain joins TRBV20-1 to TRBJ1-5; 7 bases are a match to TRBD1. V lost 6 bases and J lost 5; bases outside the gene matches: 7. Germline CDR1 and CDR2: DFQATT and SNEGSKA (reference sequence). This CDR3 is built from 13 residues. The CDR3, as DNA: TGCAGTGCAAACCGGGACAGCGATCAGCCCCAGCATTTT. Translated: CSANRDSDQPQHF.

In this sample, this clonotype turned up a few times. V usage is TRBV14 and J usage is TRBJ2-5; D gene uncertain. The CDR3 has 14 amino acids. Trimming cost V 0 bases and J 4 bases, with 9 bases left between them. Germline lookup yields CDR1 SGHDN and CDR2 FVKESK. The CDR3 region has the DNA TGTGCCAGCAGCCAAGACGCAACCTCAGAGACCCAGTACTTC. Protein product: CASSQDATSETQYF.

This clonotype appeared a few times. The rearrangement joins TRBV18 to TRBJ2-1, with D possibly TRBD2 on 7 matching bases. The V end was cut by 6 bases, the J end by 12 bases, with 12 bases between. The CDR3 is 11 amino acids. CDR1 is KGHSH and CDR2 is LQKENI in the germline V gene. CDR3 region: CASSPGEGQFF. The CDR3 nucleotides are TGTGCCAGCTCCCCAGGGGAGGGGCAGTTCTTC.

This clonotype came up a few times. The V call is TRBV7-2, the J call TRBJ2-5, with 8 nucleotides matching TRBD2. Germline-derived CDR1 and CDR2 are SGHTA and FQGNSA. The trim removed 2 bases at V and 5 bases at J, leaving 7 bases unmatched. This CDR3 region has 15 residues. CDR3 DNA: TGTGCCAGCAGCTTACGGCGGGGGGTGGTTGAGACCCAGTACTTC. Protein sequence: CASSLRRGVVETQYF.

This chain links TRBV6-2 or TRBV6-3 with TRBJ1-1, with 12 nucleotides matching TRBD1. CDR3 length: 18 residues. CDR1 and CDR2 from the germline V gene are MNHEY and SVGEGT. With V trimmed by 5 bases and J by 0 bases, 10 bases remained unmatched. For the CDR3, the DNA is TGTGCCAGCAGTCATCCGGGACAGGGGGCGATTGTGAACACTGAAGCTTTCTTT. It codes for CASSHPGQGAIVNTEAFF.

This chain uses TRBV29-1 with TRBJ2-2, with D tentatively TRBD1 or TRBD2 (5 bases each). CDR1 SQVTM and CDR2 ANQGSEA come from the germline V gene. V was clipped by 6 bases and J by 6 bases, with 11 bases between them. The CDR3 runs to 12 residues. As DNA, the CDR3 is TGCAGCGTCCGTTGGGGGTCCGGGGAGCTGTTTTTT. Translating it yields CSVRWGSGELFF.

This clonotype came up once. This chain connects TRBV6-1 to TRBJ2-3; the D gene is possibly TRBD2 (6 bases). V was pared by 6 bases and J by 5 bases, with 15 bases between. This CDR3 has 14 amino acids. The germline CDR1 and CDR2 sequences are MNHNS and SASEGT. The CDR3 here is CASSLTGVEDTQYF. As DNA, the CDR3 is TGTGCCAGCAGCCTTACGGGGGTAGAAGATACGCAGTATTTT.

In its sample, this clonotype was seen many times. The chain carries TRBV5-1 and TRBJ2-7, with 7 bases lining up with TRBD2. Germline loops: CDR1 SGHRS, CDR2 YFSETQ. This CDR3 region has 13 residues. V gave up 4 bases and J gave up 6 bases; unmatched junction bases: 7. The CDR3 DNA reads TGCGCCAGCAGCATCAAATGGGGGGGCGAGCAGTACTTC. Its translation: CASSIKWGGEQYF. The entire variable domain, with the rest obtained from reference TRBV5-1 and TRBJ2-7, is as follows: KAGVTQTPRYLIKTRGQQVTLSCSPISGHRSVSWYQQTPGQGLQFLFEYFSETQRNKGNFPGRFSGRQFSNSRSEMNVSTLELGDSALYLCASSIKWGGEQYFGPGTRLTVT.

This clonotype occurred a few times. The chain employs TRBV4-3 and TRBJ2-1; perhaps TRBD1 as D (5 bases). Germline V CDR1 and CDR2: LGHNA, YSLEER. The CDR3 loop spans 15 amino acids. V was clipped by 4 bases and J by 0 bases, with 10 bases between them. CDR3 residues: CASSREQDSYNEQFF. As DNA, the CDR3 is TGCGCCAGCAGCCGAGAACAGGACTCCTACAATGAGCAGTTCTTC.